This T cell receptor (beta chain) was recorded in a study of beta chain features in type 1 diabetes. Points from the study as a whole: Type 1 diabetes patients had TCRB CDR3s that were shorter (moderately but significantly so) in all four CD4+ subsets. Junctions at VDJ sites from type 1 diabetes patients had fewer insertions and more deletions.

A word on this clone: Its antigen is still unknown.

Every isolated RNA sample was fully reverse transcribed, so sequencing captured expressed TCRB transcripts. Only in-frame clones appear in the TCRdb table, and some are missing; sequencing was by immunoSEQ multiplex PCR. The sample yields under 130,000 clones, under 30% seen once. The CDR3 length is 14 residues. Trimming shortened V by 0 bases and J by 5 bases, and 8 bases separated the two germline ends. CDR1 is PRHDT and CDR2 is FYEKMQ in the germline V gene (reference sequence). Sequencing used central memory CD4+ T cells from blood. V gene TRBV13 combines with J gene TRBJ1-5; no firm D call. This receptor was obtained from a woman under 30 with type 1 diabetes. CDR3 sequence (DNA): TGTGCCAGCAGCTTAGGAGCCCTTGATCAGCCCCAGCATTTT. This encodes CASSLGALDQPQHF.